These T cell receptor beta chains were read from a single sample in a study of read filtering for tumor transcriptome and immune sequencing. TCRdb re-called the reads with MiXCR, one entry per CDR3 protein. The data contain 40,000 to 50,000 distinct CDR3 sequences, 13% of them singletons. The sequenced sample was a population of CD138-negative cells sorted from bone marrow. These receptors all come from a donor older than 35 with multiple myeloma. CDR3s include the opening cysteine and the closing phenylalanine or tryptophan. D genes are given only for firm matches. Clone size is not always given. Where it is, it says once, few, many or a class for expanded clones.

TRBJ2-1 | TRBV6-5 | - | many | TGTGCCAGCAGTCGCCAGGGGGGCCGTTCCTCTAATGAGCAGTTCTTC | CASSRQGGRSSNEQFF
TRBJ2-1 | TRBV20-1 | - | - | TGCGGTGCCCAGAGGGGTGGGGCCTCTTGGAAGGAGCAGTTCTTC | CGAQRGGASWKEQFF
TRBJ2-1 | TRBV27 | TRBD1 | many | TGTGCCAGCAGCGTCCTCCGAACTACAGGGGTCTCCTACAATGAGCAGTTCTTC | CASSVLRTTGVSYNEQFF
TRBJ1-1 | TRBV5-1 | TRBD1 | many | TGCGCCAGCAGTCAGCCGGGACAGGCGTCGCAAGCTTTCTTT | CASSQPGQASQAFF
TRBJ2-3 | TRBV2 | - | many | TGTGCCAGCAGCTTTAGAACAGGGAGGCAAGATACGCAGTATTTT | CASSFRTGRQDTQYF
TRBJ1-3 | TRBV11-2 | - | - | TGTGCCAGCAGCTTAGCCCGGGGAATTGGAAACACCATATATTTT | CASSLARGIGNTIYF
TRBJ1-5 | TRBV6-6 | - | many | TGTGCCAGCAGATTAACAGAAAATCAGCCCCAGCATTTT | CASRLTENQPQHF
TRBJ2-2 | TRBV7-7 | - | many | TGTGCTAGCAGCTCTGAACTAGGCCGGGAGCTGTTTTTT | CASSSELGRELFF
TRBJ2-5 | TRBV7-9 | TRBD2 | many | TGTGCCAGCAGCTCTTCGGGACTAGCCGGGGAGACCCAGTACTTC | CASSSSGLAGETQYF
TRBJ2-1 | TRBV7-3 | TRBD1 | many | TGTGCCAGCAGCCCCCAAACGACAGGGGTTCGGAATGAGCAGTTCTTC | CASSPQTTGVRNEQFF
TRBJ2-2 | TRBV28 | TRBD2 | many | TGTGCCAGCAGACGCGAGCGGGACGCCCGGGACACCGGGGAGCTGTTTTTT | CASRRERDARDTGELFF
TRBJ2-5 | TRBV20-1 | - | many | TGCAGTGTGGATCCCCCGGGACGGCGGGAGACCCAGTACTTC | CSVDPPGRRETQYF
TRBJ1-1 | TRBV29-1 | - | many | TGCAGCGTTGAAGAACAGCTAAACACTGAAGCTTTCTTT | CSVEEQLNTEAFF
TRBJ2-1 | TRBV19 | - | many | TGTGCCAGTTCCTTTGGGAGGCTCGGTGAGCAGTTCTTC | CASSFGRLGEQFF
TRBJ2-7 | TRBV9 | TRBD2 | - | TGTGCCAGCAGCTTCCGGTCGGTTAGCGGGAGGCTCAGCTCCTACGAGCAGTACTTC | CASSFRSVSGRLSSYEQYF
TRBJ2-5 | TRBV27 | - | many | TGTGCCAGCAGTTATGGGCCGGTGGAGACCCAGTACTTC | CASSYGPVETQYF
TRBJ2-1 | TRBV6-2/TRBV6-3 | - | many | TGTGCCAGCAGTTTTTACGGGGGGCCCAATGAGCAGTTCTTC | CASSFYGGPNEQFF
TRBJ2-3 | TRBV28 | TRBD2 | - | TGTGCCAGCACCCTGGCGGGTAGCGGGGGTACGCAGTATTTT | CASTLAGSGGTQYF
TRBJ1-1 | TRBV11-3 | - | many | TGTGCCAGCAGCTTCGCCGGGACGATTGAAGCTTTCTTT | CASSFAGTIEAFF
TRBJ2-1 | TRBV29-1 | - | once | TGCAGCGTCTCCCAGCGCAATGAGCAGTTCTTC | CSVSQRNEQFF
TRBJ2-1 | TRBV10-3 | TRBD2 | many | TGTGCCATCAGTGAGTCTCGGTCCAGCGGGAGCGATGAGCAGTTCTTC | CAISESRSSGSDEQFF
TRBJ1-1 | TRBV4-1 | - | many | TGCGCCAGCAGCCGGATTAGCGGGGTTGGTGGGAACACTGAAGCTTTCTTT | CASSRISGVGGNTEAFF
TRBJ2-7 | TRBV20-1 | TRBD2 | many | TGCAGTGCTAGGCCGTCTAGCGGGAGGGAGTACGAGCAGTACTTC | CSARPSSGREYEQYF
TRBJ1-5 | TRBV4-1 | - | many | TGCGCCAGCAGCCAAGACAGGGTCCTAAATCAGCCCCAGCATTTT | CASSQDRVLNQPQHF
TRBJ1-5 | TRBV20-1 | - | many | TGCAGTGCTAGAGACCGGAACAGGGCTTTCTACAATCAGCCCCAGCATTTT | CSARDRNRAFYNQPQHF
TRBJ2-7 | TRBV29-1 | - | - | TGCAGCGCGACAGGAGGGTCCTACGAGCAGTACTTC | CSATGGSYEQYF
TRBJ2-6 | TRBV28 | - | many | TGTGCCAGCAGACACTACAGCTCTGGGGCCAACGTCCTGACTTTC | CASRHYSSGANVLTF
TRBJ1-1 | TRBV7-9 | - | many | TGTGCCAGCAGAACACAGGGGAACACTGAAGCTTTCTTT | CASRTQGNTEAFF
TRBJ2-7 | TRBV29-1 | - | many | TGCAGCGTTGAAGTAGTAGGTCAGGGTCCCTACGAGCAGTACTTC | CSVEVVGQGPYEQYF
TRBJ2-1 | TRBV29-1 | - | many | TGCAGCTATCCGGGACAAAAAGACAATGAGCAGTTCTTC | CSYPGQKDNEQFF
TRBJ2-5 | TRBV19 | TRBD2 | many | TGTGCCAGTACCCCTAGCGGGTCCGGCGAGACCCAGTACTTC | CASTPSGSGETQYF
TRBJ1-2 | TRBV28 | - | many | TGTGCCAGCAGCTCCTCTTCCAGGGGCTCCTATGGCTACACCTTC | CASSSSSRGSYGYTF
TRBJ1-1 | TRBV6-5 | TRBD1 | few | TGTGCCAGCAGTTACTCACAGGGGAGAGGCACTGAAGCTTTCTTT | CASSYSQGRGTEAFF
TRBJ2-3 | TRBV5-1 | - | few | TGCGCCAGCAGCTATCCAGGTATCATCACAGATACGCAGTATTTT | CASSYPGIITDTQYF
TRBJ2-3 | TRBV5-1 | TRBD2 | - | TGCGCCAGCAGCTTGGCAGCGGGAGGAGCAGACACGCAGTATTTT | CASSLAAGGADTQYF
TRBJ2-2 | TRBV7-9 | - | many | TGTGCCAGCAGCTTAGTGTTCCAGTCGACCACCGGGGAGCTGTTTTTT | CASSLVFQSTTGELFF
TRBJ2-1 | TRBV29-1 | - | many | TGCAGCGTTACGGTCAGTGGCGGGGCCCACAATGAGCAGTTCTTC | CSVTVSGGAHNEQFF
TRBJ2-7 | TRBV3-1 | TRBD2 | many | TGTGCCAGCAGGCCAGCGGGAGGAAACGAGCAGTACTTC | CASRPAGGNEQYF
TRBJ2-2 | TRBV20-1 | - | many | TGCAGTGCTAGAGATCAGATACGGGAGGAGCTGTTTTTT | CSARDQIREELFF
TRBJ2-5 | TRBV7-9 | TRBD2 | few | TGTGCCAGCAGCTTCGGACTAGCGGGAGGAAGGTCTGCAGAGACCCAGTACTTC | CASSFGLAGGRSAETQYF
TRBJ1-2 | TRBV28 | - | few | TGTGCCAGCAGTTCGGATGGGCCTTATGGCTACACCTTC | CASSSDGPYGYTF